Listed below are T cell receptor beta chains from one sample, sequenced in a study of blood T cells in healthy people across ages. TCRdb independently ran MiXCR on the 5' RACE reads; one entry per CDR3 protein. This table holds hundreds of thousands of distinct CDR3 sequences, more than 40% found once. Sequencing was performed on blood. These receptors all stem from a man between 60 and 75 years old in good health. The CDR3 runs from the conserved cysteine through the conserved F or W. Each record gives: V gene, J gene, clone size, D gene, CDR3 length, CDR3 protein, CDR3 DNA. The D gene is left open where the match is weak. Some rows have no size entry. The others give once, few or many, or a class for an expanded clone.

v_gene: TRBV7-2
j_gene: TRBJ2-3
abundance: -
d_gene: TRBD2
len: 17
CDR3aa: CASSLAATSGTTDTQYF
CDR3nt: TGTGCCAGCAGCTTAGCAGCGACTAGCGGCACCACAGATACGCAGTATTTT

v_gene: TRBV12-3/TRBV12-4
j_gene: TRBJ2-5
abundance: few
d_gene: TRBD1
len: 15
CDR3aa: CASSLLGQGRETQYF
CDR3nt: TGTGCCAGCAGTTTACTGGGACAGGGGAGAGAGACCCAGTACTTC

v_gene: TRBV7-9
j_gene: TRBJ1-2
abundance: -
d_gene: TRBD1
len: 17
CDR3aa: CASSSPPGTGVSRGYTF
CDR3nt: TGTGCCAGCAGTTCCCCCCCCGGGACAGGGGTGTCTCGAGGCTACACCTTC

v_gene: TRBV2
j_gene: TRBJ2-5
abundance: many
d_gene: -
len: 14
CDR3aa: CASTARQDQETQYF
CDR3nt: TGTGCCAGCACCGCCAGACAGGACCAAGAGACCCAGTACTTC

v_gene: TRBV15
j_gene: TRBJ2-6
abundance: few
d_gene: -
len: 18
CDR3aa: CATSRGGTRISGANVLTF
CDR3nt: TGTGCCACCAGCAGAGGTGGGACACGAATATCTGGGGCCAACGTCCTGACTTTC

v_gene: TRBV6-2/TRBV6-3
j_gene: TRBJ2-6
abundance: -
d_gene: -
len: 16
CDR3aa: CASSRLPFSGANVLTF
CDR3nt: TGTGCCAGCAGCCGGCTTCCATTCTCTGGGGCCAACGTCCTGACTTTC

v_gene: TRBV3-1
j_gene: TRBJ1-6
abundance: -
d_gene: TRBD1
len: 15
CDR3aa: CASRGTGAINSPLHF
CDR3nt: TGTGCCAGCAGGGGGACAGGAGCGATTAATTCACCCCTCCACTTT

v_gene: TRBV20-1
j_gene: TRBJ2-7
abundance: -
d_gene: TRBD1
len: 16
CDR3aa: CSAQRPGQGFSYEQYF
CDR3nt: TGCAGTGCTCAGCGACCGGGACAGGGATTCTCCTACGAGCAGTACTTC

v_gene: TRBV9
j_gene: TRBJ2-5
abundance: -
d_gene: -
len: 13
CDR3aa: CASSVDGRETQYF
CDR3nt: TGTGCCAGCAGCGTAGACGGGAGAGAGACCCAGTACTTC

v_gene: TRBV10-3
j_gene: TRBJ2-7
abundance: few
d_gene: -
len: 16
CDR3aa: CASSQGWGESSYEQYF
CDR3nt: TGTGCCAGCTCCCAAGGGTGGGGGGAGAGCTCCTACGAGCAGTACTTC

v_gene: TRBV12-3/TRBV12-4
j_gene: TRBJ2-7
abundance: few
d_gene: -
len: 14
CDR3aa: CASSYWTASSEQYF
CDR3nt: TGTGCCAGCAGTTATTGGACTGCTTCCTCCGAGCAGTACTTC

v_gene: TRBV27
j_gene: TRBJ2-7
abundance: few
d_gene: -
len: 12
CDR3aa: CASSMGPYEQYF
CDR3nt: TGTGCCAGCAGTATGGGCCCCTACGAGCAGTACTTC

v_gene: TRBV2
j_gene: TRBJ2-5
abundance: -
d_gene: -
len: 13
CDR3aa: CASSTPGYRAQYF
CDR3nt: TGTGCCAGCAGTACACCAGGCTACAGGGCCCAGTACTTC

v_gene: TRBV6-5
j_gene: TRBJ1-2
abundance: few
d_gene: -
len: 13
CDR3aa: CASSYFQAGGYTF
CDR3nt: TGTGCCAGCAGTTACTTCCAGGCGGGGGGCTACACCTTC